Shown below are 30 T cell receptor beta chains from a single sample sequenced in a study of blood T cell repertoires in COVID-19. Assay used: immunoSEQ multiplex PCR; TCRdb lists only in-frame clones, some missing. The table includes some 160,000 clones, roughly 90% detected once. Material: PBMCs or T cells enriched from blood (not recorded which). The receptors originated from a woman aged 45-59 years who had recovered from COVID-19.

The V gene is TRBV9, the J gene TRBJ2-3; TRBD2 matches at 15 bases. The CDR3 loop spans 18 amino acids. The J segment lost 7 bases and the V segment lost 0 bases, leaving 9 bases of the junction unmatched. The germline CDR1 and CDR2 sequences are SGDLS and YYNGEE. The CDR3 DNA sequence: TGTGCCAGCAGCGTAGGAGGACTAGCGGGGGGGGAACAATATACGCAGTATTTT. It is translated as CASSVGGLAGGEQYTQYF.

This chain connects TRBV29-1 to TRBJ2-3, with 10 bases matching TRBD1. The CDR3 loop spans 14 amino acids. Germline V gene lookup returns CDR1 SQVTM and CDR2 ANQGSEA. The ends lost 1 base at V and 7 bases at J; junction bases unmatched: 5. The CDR3 bases are TGCAGCGTTGAAGGACAGGGGGCGATATATACGCAGTATTTT. This gives the protein CSVEGQGAIYTQYF.

The table lists this clone with a few counts. This chain joins TRBV5-1 and TRBJ1-4; TRBD1 matches at 8 bases. The germline CDR1 and CDR2 sequences are SGHRS and YFSETQ. This CDR3 has 15 residues. J lost 7 bases, V lost 2 bases, and 7 bases had no gene match. The CDR3 DNA follows: TGCGCCAGCAGCTTAGGACAGGGAGCTATTGAAAAACTGTTTTTT. Translating it yields CASSLGQGAIEKLFF. Full variable domain (outside the CDR3, taken from reference TRBV5-1 and TRBJ1-4): KAGVTQTPRYLIKTRGQQVTLSCSPISGHRSVSWYQQTPGQGLQFLFEYFSETQRNKGNFPGRFSGRQFSNSRSEMNVSTLELGDSALYLCASSLGQGAIEKLFFGSGTQLSVL.

The J gene is TRBJ1-4, the V gene TRBV6-1; no clear D gene. The germline V gene encodes CDR1 MNHNS and CDR2 SASEGT. V lost 4 bases, J lost 0 bases, and 12 bases lay in between. CDR3 length: 16 residues. This CDR3 is CASSVRPGATNEKLFF. Here the CDR3 DNA reads TGTGCCAGCAGTGTCCGGCCGGGAGCAACTAATGAAAAACTGTTTTTT.

The chain carries TRBV19 and TRBJ1-1; 9 bases match TRBD1. The germline gives CDR1 LNHDA, CDR2 SQIVND (reference sequence). Trimming at V came to 5 bases and at J to 6 bases, leaving 7 bases not matched to a gene. There are 14 residues in the CDR3. CDR3 DNA sequence: TGTGCCAGTAGTCTCCGACAGGGGGGGGCTGAAGCTTTCTTT. Translating gives CASSLRQGGAEAFF.

The CDR3 protein is CASSATTGGSNNEQFF. CDR3 DNA: TGTGCCAGTAGTGCAACGACAGGGGGGAGCAACAATGAGCAGTTCTTC. The chain couples TRBV19 to TRBJ2-1; 9 nucleotides align to TRBD1. Losses at the gene ends were 5 bases for V and 5 bases for J; bases not matched to a gene: 10. Germline V gene sequence: CDR1 LNHDA, CDR2 SQIVND (reference sequence). The CDR3 totals 16 residues.

This chain uses TRBV30 with TRBJ2-3, with TRBD2 identical over 11 bases. With V trimmed by 2 bases and J by 3 bases, 7 bases remained unmatched. The CDR3 runs to 16 residues. Germline lookup yields CDR1 GTSNPN and CDR2 SVGIG (reference sequence). The DNA for the CDR3 is TGTGCCTGGAGTAGGGCTAGCGGGGGGATAACAGATACGCAGTATTTT. This translates into CAWSRASGGITDTQYF.

V and J are TRBV6-5 and TRBJ1-1; no firm D call. The CDR3 sequence is 12 residues long. In germline, CDR1 is MNHEY, CDR2 SVGAGI. V lost 6 bases and J lost 8, with 13 bases in between. Here the CDR3 DNA reads TGTGCCAGCAGCTCAATGGCATCCGAAGCTTTCTTT. Its translation: CASSSMASEAFF.

V is TRBV29-1 and J is TRBJ2-7; 9 positions match TRBD1. The junction had 4 bases not matched to a gene; V was cut back by 4 bases and J by 3 bases. The CDR3 is 13 amino acids. Germline V gives CDR1 SQVTM, CDR2 ANQGSEA. The CDR3 DNA is TGCAGCGTTGTCTCGGGACAGGGCTACGAGCAGTACTTC. Residues: CSVVSGQGYEQYF.

J is TRBJ2-5 and V is TRBV7-2; maybe TRBD2 (7 bases). Germline V CDR1 and CDR2: SGHTA, FQGNSA. The CDR3 consists of 19 residues. Trimming took off 2 bases at V and 2 bases at J, with 24 bases between the two ends. Written as DNA, the CDR3 is TGTGCCAGCAGCTTAATCCCGGGGTTTGAGGGGGGGGCTCAAGAGACCCAGTACTTC. Its translation is CASSLIPGFEGGAQETQYF.

The chain recombines TRBV7-2 with TRBJ2-7, with 11 bases that match TRBD2. The CDR3 covers 14 residues. Trimming cost V 5 bases and J 4 bases; bases outside gene matches: 4. Germline V gene lookup returns CDR1 SGHTA and CDR2 FQGNSA. CDR3 sequence: CASSRSGGGYEQYF. In DNA, the CDR3 is TGTGCCAGCAGCCGTAGCGGGGGGGGATACGAGCAGTACTTC.

V gene TRBV7-2 combines with J gene TRBJ1-1; TRBD1 matches at 8 bases. Germline CDR1 is SGHTA and CDR2 is FQGNSA. The CDR3 has 16 residues. Trimming cost V 3 bases and J 0 bases; bases outside gene matches: 6. The CDR3 loop reads CASSFGTGLMNTEAFF. The CDR3, as DNA: TGTGCCAGCAGCTTCGGGACAGGCCTTATGAACACTGAAGCTTTCTTT. The variable domain in full, completed from reference TRBV7-2 and TRBJ1-1, reads GAGVSQSPSNKVTEKGKDVELRCDPISGHTALYWYRQSLGQGLEFLIYFQGNSAPDKSGLPSDRFSAERTGGSVSTLTIQRTQQEDSAVYLCASSFGTGLMNTEAFFGQGTRLTVV.

This rearrangement joins TRBV11-3 to TRBJ1-1; TRBD1 might be the D (6 bases). The CDR3 has 14 residues. In germline, CDR1 is SGHNT, CDR2 YENEEA. The ends were cut back, 5 bases at V and 4 bases at J, with 14 bases in the middle. The CDR3 region is CASSQQGQGTEAFF. Written as DNA, the CDR3 is TGTGCCAGCAGCCAACAGGGTCAGGGCACTGAAGCTTTCTTT.

The rearrangement links TRBV10-2 to TRBJ1-1; D possibly corresponds to TRBD1 (5 bases). V lost 7 bases to trimming and J lost 4 bases, with 19 bases between them. CDR1 is WSHSY, CDR2 SAAADI, per germline. The CDR3 totals 15 residues. DNA for the CDR3: TGCGCCAGCACCCAGTCGGGGGGAGGGCGCACTGAAGCTTTCTTT. Its protein product is CASTQSGGGRTEAFF.

The count of this clone is one. The genes are TRBV5-6 and TRBJ2-3, with D possibly matching TRBD2 (6 bases). Trimming stripped 6 bases from V and 0 bases from J, with 14 bases between. The CDR3 covers 15 residues. Looked up from germline, CDR1 is SGHDT and CDR2 is YYEEEE. CDR3 DNA: TGTGCCAGCATAGTCGGGACTCTTAGCACAGATACGCAGTATTTT. Protein sequence: CASIVGTLSTDTQYF. The whole variable domain, filled in from reference TRBV5-6 and TRBJ2-3, reads DAGVTQSPTHLIKTRGQQVTLRCSPKSGHDTVSWYQQALGQGPQFIFQYYEEEERQRGNFPDRFSGHQFPNYSSELNVNALLLGDSALYLCASIVGTLSTDTQYFGPGTRLTVL.

The rearrangement links TRBV7-6 to TRBJ1-1, with D hard to call. Trimming removed 2 bases from V and 6 bases from J, with 10 bases in between. Germline V CDR1 and CDR2: SGHVS, FNYEAQ. This CDR3 contains 13 residues. The chain's CDR3 is CASSLTPTSEAFF. CDR3 nucleotides: TGTGCCAGCAGCTTAACCCCGACATCTGAAGCTTTCTTT.

V and J are TRBV10-3 and TRBJ2-7, with 8 nucleotides matching TRBD1. Unmatched junction bases numbered 9, after V lost 3 bases and J lost 5 bases. The CDR3 length is 15 residues. Germline CDR1 reads ENHRY; CDR2 reads SYGVKD. The CDR3 nucleotides read TGTGCCATCAGTGACCAATACAGGGGGAAGGACGAGCAGTACTTC. Translated: CAISDQYRGKDEQYF.

A few counts support this clone. The J gene is TRBJ2-2, the V gene TRBV30, with D possibly matching TRBD1 (6 bases). Germline V lookup: CDR1 GTSNPN, CDR2 SVGIG (reference sequence). V dropped 2 bases and J dropped 5 bases, with 12 bases sitting between them. CDR3 length equals 14 residues. CDR3 DNA: TGTGCCTGGAGTAAGGGGGTCGGGACCGGGGAGCTGTTTTTT. As protein: CAWSKGVGTGELFF.

As DNA, the CDR3 is TGTGCCAGCAGCACCTGGACCGCAGGGGGTGAAAAACTGTTTTTT. Residues: CASSTWTAGGEKLFF. This sequence joins TRBV7-2 and TRBJ1-4; TRBD1 agrees at 7 bases. V shed 5 bases, J shed 7 bases, and the junction held 10 bases outside the gene matches. The CDR3 loop spans 15 amino acids. Per the germline V gene, CDR1 is SGHTA and CDR2 is FQGNSA.

V is TRBV12-3 or TRBV12-4 and J is TRBJ1-1; the D is unclear. The CDR3 runs to 13 residues. The V and J ends lost 7 bases and 4 bases respectively, with 13 bases between them. CDR3 sequence reads: CASTGEAATEAFF. CDR3 DNA: TGTGCCAGCACCGGGGAGGCCGCCACTGAAGCTTTCTTT.

The gene calls are TRBV7-9 and TRBJ2-7; D might be TRBD2 (5 bases). V was trimmed by 5 bases and J by 0 bases, leaving 17 bases between them. Per the germline V gene, CDR1 is SEHNR and CDR2 is FQNEAQ (reference sequence). This CDR3 is built from 16 residues. CDR3 sequence (DNA): TGTGCCAGCAGCCCGGGCGGCGGGCGGAGCTCCTACGAGCAGTACTTC. It yields the protein CASSPGGGRSSYEQYF. Filled out from reference TRBV7-9 and TRBJ2-7, the complete variable domain reads DTGVSQNPRHKITKRGQNVTFRCDPISEHNRLYWYRQTLGQGPEFLTYFQNEAQLEKSRLLSDRFSAERPKGSFSTLEIQRTEQGDSAMYLCASSPGGGRSSYEQYFGPGTRLTVT.

In nucleotides, the CDR3 is TGTGCCAGCAGCCAAGCCCCCGGACTAGCGGGGCAGACCCAGTACTTC. Amino acid sequence: CASSQAPGLAGQTQYF. This chain joins TRBV14 and TRBJ2-5; 12 bases align to TRBD2. This CDR3 has 16 residues. CDR1 is SGHDN, CDR2 FVKESK, per germline. J lost 6 bases, V lost 1 base, and 6 bases had no gene match.

V is TRBV3-1 (or the pseudogene TRBV3-2) and J is TRBJ1-4; D is uncertain. CDR3 length: 17 residues. The V end was cut by 1 base, the J end by 0 bases, with 12 bases between. In germline, CDR1 is LGHDT, CDR2 YNNKEL (reference sequence). The CDR3 loop reads CASSQAPRLATNEKLFF. Here the CDR3 DNA reads TGTGCCAGCAGCCAAGCCCCGCGACTGGCAACTAATGAAAAACTGTTTTTT.

This clone was seen a handful of times. One end of the junction is discordant with germline, which a read error may explain. The chain carries TRBV6-2 or TRBV6-3 and TRBJ1-2; TRBD1 agrees at 9 bases. The CDR3 runs to 14 residues. CDR1 and CDR2 from the germline V gene are MNHEY and SVGEGT. CDR3 loop: CASSYSTGGAKVPF. CDR3 DNA sequence: TGTGCCAGCAGTTACTCTACAGGGGGCGCAAAGGTTCCCTTC.

This chain links TRBV24-1 with TRBJ2-1; possibly TRBD1 for D (5 bases). V lost 6 bases to trimming and J lost 5 bases, with 13 bases between them. The CDR3 sequence is 14 residues long. Germline V CDR1 and CDR2: KGHDR, SFDVKD. In DNA form, the CDR3 reads TGTGCCACCAGTAGTTCAGGGTGGGACAATGAGCAGTTCTTC. Translating gives CATSSSGWDNEQFF.

The rearrangement links TRBV4-1 to TRBJ2-3; a possible D gene is TRBD1 (7 bases). The CDR3 has 15 amino acids. Trimming left V 4 bases short and J 7 bases short, with 18 bases between. Germline V gene sequence: CDR1 MGHRA, CDR2 YSYEKL. The CDR3 protein is CASSPRGTVVYTQYF. CDR3 nucleotide sequence: TGCGCCAGCAGCCCGCGCGGGACAGTCGTGTATACGCAGTATTTT.

V is TRBV6-2 or TRBV6-3 and J is TRBJ1-1, with 9 positions matching TRBD1. V dropped 6 bases and J dropped 10; count of bases not matched to a gene: 6. Germline V lookup: CDR1 MNHEY, CDR2 SVGEGT. This CDR3 region has 12 residues. CDR3 sequence: CASSWTGVGAFF. CDR3 coding DNA: TGTGCCAGCAGCTGGACAGGGGTTGGAGCTTTCTTT.

This clone has only a few counts. The gene calls are TRBV14 and TRBJ1-5, with no clear D. The CDR3 consists of 13 residues. The V gene's germline CDR1 is SGHDN and CDR2 FVKESK. V was shortened by 1 base and J by 9 bases, with 10 bases between the two germline ends. CDR3 protein: CASSQAHSGPQHF. The CDR3, as DNA: TGTGCCAGCAGCCAAGCCCATTCGGGGCCCCAGCATTTT.

V usage is TRBV2 and J usage is TRBJ1-1, with TRBD1 matching over 7 bases. V lost 4 bases, J lost 4 bases, and 6 bases stayed unmatched. Germline loops: CDR1 SNHLY, CDR2 FYNNEI. This CDR3 contains 14 residues. The CDR3 reads CASSVLGGATEAFF. CDR3 nucleotide sequence: TGTGCCAGCAGTGTCCTAGGGGGCGCCACTGAAGCTTTCTTT.

V usage is TRBV5-4 and J usage is TRBJ1-2; D is perhaps TRBD1 (6 bases). The V end lost 6 bases, the J end lost 5 bases, and 23 bases lay between the germline ends. The length of the CDR3 is 16 residues. Germline V gives CDR1 SGHNT, CDR2 YYREEE (reference sequence). CDR3 in amino acids: CASTKTGRAFGYGYTF. CDR3 nucleotide sequence: TGTGCCAGCACCAAAACAGGGAGGGCCTTTGGGTATGGCTACACCTTC.